Detailed here is one T cell receptor (beta chain). Its antigen is currently unknown. cDNA synthesis used the whole RNA isolate, giving expressed TCRB sequences. Sequencing was performed with immunoSEQ multiplex PCR; in TCRdb, only in-frame clones are kept and a portion is missing. Found here are a few hundred thousand clones, 16% of them singletons; the top ten hold less than 0.09%. The entry originates in a study of beta chain features in type 1 diabetes. On average, the one heparinised blood draw given by each donor was around 110 mL. Based on CD45RO/CCR7/CD25/CD127/CD95/CD27, CD4+ regulatory, stem cell-like memory, naive and central memory cells were sorted. General study findings and limits: A moderate, significant TCRB CDR3 shortening appeared in type 1 diabetes across four CD4+ subsets.

The sequenced sample was naive CD4+ T cells from blood. This TCR was sampled from a man aged 25-45 years with type 1 diabetes.

This CDR3 reads CAISARQNTEAFF. The CDR3 DNA is TGTGCCATCAGTGCCAGACAGAACACTGAAGCTTTCTTT. The chain employs TRBV10-3 and TRBJ1-1; D is uncertain. Trimming removed 4 bases at V and 1 base at J, with 7 bases between. Germline CDR1 ENHRY, CDR2 SYGVKD. This CDR3 has 13 amino acids.